This is a list of T cell receptor beta chains from one sample in a study of cytomegalovirus exposure and HLA in healthy donors. Measured with immunoSEQ multiplex PCR; TCRdb has only the in-frame clones, and not every one. The table has roughly 59,000 clones, nearly 95% seen once. Material for sequencing was PBMCs. The origin of the receptors is a man younger than 30 in good health and CMV-seropositive. Both conserved end residues are part of each CDR3. A D gene is named only where the DNA matches it firmly. The size field is filled for only some rows; it gives once, few, many or a size class.

cdr3_aa,cdr3_nt,j_call,v_call,clone_size,d_call
CASRSAAGPSYEQYF,TGTGCCAGCAGATCCGCGGCAGGGCCTTCCTACGAGCAGTACTTC,TRBJ2-7,TRBV28,.,.
CASSLTGPHQPQHF,TGTGCCAGCAGTTTGACAGGGCCCCATCAGCCCCAGCATTTT,TRBJ1-5,TRBV28,.,TRBD1
CASSEPRGSYNEQFF,TGTGCCAGCAGTGAACCCAGAGGCTCCTACAATGAGCAGTTCTTC,TRBJ2-1,TRBV6-1,.,.
CASSPYSGTDTQYF,TGTGCCAGCTCCCCGTATAGCGGCACAGATACGCAGTATTTT,TRBJ2-3,TRBV9,.,.
CASSELAGEKNEQFF,TGTGCCAGCAGTGAGCTAGCGGGAGAAAAAAATGAGCAGTTCTTC,TRBJ2-1,TRBV6-4,.,TRBD2
CASSWGGGSNQPQHF,TGTGCCAGTAGTTGGGGCGGGGGTAGTAATCAGCCCCAGCATTTT,TRBJ1-5,TRBV19,.,.
CASRDRGYPTQYF,TGTGCCAGCAGGGACAGAGGGTACCCGACCCAGTACTTC,TRBJ2-5,TRBV28,.,.
CAISEMGQKGYTF,TGTGCCATCAGTGAAATGGGACAAAAGGGCTACACCTTC,TRBJ1-2,TRBV10-3,.,.
CASSSSGRAFEQYF,TGTGCCAGCAGCTCTAGCGGGAGGGCGTTCGAGCAGTACTTC,TRBJ2-7,TRBV7-2,.,TRBD2
CASSFVDRSNYGYTF,TGTGCCAGCAGTTTTGTCGACAGATCTAACTATGGCTACACCTTC,TRBJ1-2,TRBV28,.,.
CASIAGGSDTQYF,TGTGCCAGCATAGCGGGAGGATCAGATACGCAGTATTTT,TRBJ2-3,TRBV6-5,.,TRBD2
CASSLESEETQYF,TGTGCCAGCAGCTTAGAGTCGGAAGAGACCCAGTACTTC,TRBJ2-5,TRBV7-8,.,.
CASSLVPRSNQPQHF,TGTGCCAGCAGTTTAGTCCCTAGGAGCAATCAGCCCCAGCATTTT,TRBJ1-5,TRBV28,once,.
CASTQRDTGELFF,TGTGCCAGCACCCAGCGGGACACCGGGGAGCTGTTTTTT,TRBJ2-2,TRBV25-1,.,.
CASSIGLAGQNEQFF,TGCGCCAGCAGCATCGGACTAGCGGGACAAAATGAGCAGTTCTTC,TRBJ2-1,TRBV5-1,.,TRBD2
CGSVAGELFF,TGTGGGTCGGTAGCAGGGGAGCTGTTTTTT,TRBJ2-2,TRBV7-6,.,.
CASSFTGDYEQYF,TGTGCCAGCAGCTTCACAGGTGACTACGAGCAGTACTTC,TRBJ2-7,TRBV7-2,.,.
CASGTSGYEQYF,TGTGCCAGCGGGACTAGCGGCTACGAGCAGTACTTC,TRBJ2-7,TRBV27,.,TRBD2
CASSLRGGETQYF,TGTGCCAGCAGTTTACGAGGGGGAGAGACCCAGTACTTC,TRBJ2-5,TRBV27,.,.
CASSLVVAGLTDTQYF,TGTGCCAGCAGCTTAGTTGTAGCGGGTCTTACAGATACGCAGTATTTT,TRBJ2-3,TRBV7-8,.,TRBD2
CASSHVQDTGELFF,TGCGCCAGCAGCCACGTACAGGACACCGGGGAGCTGTTTTTT,TRBJ2-2,TRBV4-1,.,.
CASRHSYGYTF,TGTGCCAGCAGGCACAGCTATGGCTACACCTTC,TRBJ1-2,TRBV6-5,once,.
CASSATAGTRGQFF,TGTGCCAGCAGCGCGACAGCCGGGACTCGGGGTCAGTTCTTC,TRBJ2-1,TRBV9,.,.
CASSQQGAETQYF,TGCGCCAGCAGCCAACAGGGGGCTGAGACCCAGTACTTC,TRBJ2-5,TRBV4-1,.,TRBD1
CASSQGQVNQPQHF,TGTGCCAGTAGTCAGGGACAGGTCAATCAGCCCCAGCATTTT,TRBJ1-5,TRBV19,.,TRBD1
CASLGQSYEQYF,TGTGCCAGTCTGGGACAGTCTTACGAGCAGTACTTC,TRBJ2-7,TRBV6-1,.,TRBD1
CASSIQGIAKNIQYF,TGTGCCAGTAGTATACAGGGAATAGCCAAAAACATTCAGTACTTC,TRBJ2-4,TRBV19,.,.
CAAGQGAEGYTF,TGCGCAGCCGGACAGGGGGCAGAGGGCTACACCTTC,TRBJ1-2,TRBV10-3,.,TRBD1
CASSVDTRGGNEQFF,TGTGCCAGCAGCGTAGATACTAGAGGGGGCAATGAGCAGTTCTTC,TRBJ2-1,TRBV9,.,.
CASSQDTPLEQFF,TGCGCCAGCAGCCAAGATACCCCCCTAGAGCAGTTCTTC,TRBJ2-1,TRBV4-1,.,.
CASSLGTVKSSYEQYF,TGTGCCAGCAGCCTCGGGACAGTTAAGTCCTCCTACGAGCAGTACTTC,TRBJ2-7,TRBV9,.,TRBD1
CASSLDRVWTDTQYF,TGTGCCAGCTCCCTCGACAGGGTATGGACAGATACGCAGTATTTT,TRBJ2-3,TRBV18,once,TRBD1
CASSQLNRQETQYF,TGCGCCAGCAGCCAACTTAACAGACAAGAGACCCAGTACTTC,TRBJ2-5,TRBV4-1,.,.
CASSLEASGVSTDTQYF,TGCGCCAGCAGCTTGGAGGCTAGCGGGGTTAGCACAGATACGCAGTATTTT,TRBJ2-3,TRBV5-1,.,TRBD2
CASSLASQGAVYEQYF,TGTGCCAGCAGCTTAGCGTCACAGGGGGCGGTGTACGAGCAGTACTTC,TRBJ2-7,TRBV7-9,once,TRBD1
CASSYTDGASEQYF,TGCGCCAGCAGCTACACCGACGGAGCATCCGAGCAGTACTTC,TRBJ2-7,TRBV5-1,.,.
CASSFMRVGTEAFF,TGTGCCAGCAGCTTCATGAGGGTGGGGACTGAAGCTTTCTTT,TRBJ1-1,TRBV5-8,.,.
CSVRQGAEGYTF,TGCAGCGTGAGACAGGGGGCCGAAGGCTACACCTTC,TRBJ1-2,TRBV29-1,.,TRBD1
CASSVTGGSNQPQHF,TGTGCCAGCAGCGTAACAGGGGGGAGCAATCAGCCCCAGCATTTT,TRBJ1-5,TRBV9,.,TRBD1
CASSPTGTKNIQYF,TGTGCCAGCAGTCCGACAGGAACAAAAAACATTCAGTACTTC,TRBJ2-4,TRBV6-5,.,.
CASSHSGQYRESYGYTF,TGCGCCAGCAGCCATTCTGGGCAATACAGGGAGTCCTATGGCTACACCTTC,TRBJ1-2,TRBV4-1,.,.
CASRGQGGRRETQYF,TGTGCCAGCAGGGGACAAGGAGGACGGCGCGAGACCCAGTACTTC,TRBJ2-5,TRBV7-3,.,.
CASSQDRASSYEQYF,TGTGCCAGCAGCCAGGACAGGGCCAGCTCCTACGAGCAGTACTTC,TRBJ2-7,TRBV5-4,once,TRBD1
CASSFGQGGYEQYF,TGTGCCAGCAGCTTCGGACAGGGCGGCTACGAGCAGTACTTC,TRBJ2-7,TRBV5-6,.,TRBD1
CASSRGRTDTQYF,TGTGCCAGCAGCCGAGGTCGCACAGATACGCAGTATTTT,TRBJ2-3,TRBV7-3,.,.
CATSRDGLTEQYF,TGTGCCACCAGCAGAGATGGACTTACTGAGCAGTACTTC,TRBJ2-7,TRBV15,.,.
CASSSQGSNQPQHF,TGTGCCAGCAGCTCACAGGGGAGCAATCAGCCCCAGCATTTT,TRBJ1-5,TRBV5-5,.,TRBD1
CASSPGTPSNTGELFF,TGTGCCAGCTCACCAGGGACACCATCTAACACCGGGGAGCTGTTTTTT,TRBJ2-2,TRBV18,.,.
CASSEQGRGLAGELFF,TGTGCCAGCAGTGAACAGGGCAGGGGGCTGGCCGGGGAGCTGTTTTTT,TRBJ2-2,TRBV6-1,.,TRBD1
CASSPLGSGGLSYNEQFF,TGTGCCAGCTCACCTCTTGGTAGCGGGGGACTCTCCTACAATGAGCAGTTCTTC,TRBJ2-1,TRBV18,.,TRBD2
CASSLAGGSREQYF,TGCGCCAGCAGCTTGGCCGGGGGGTCGAGAGAGCAGTACTTC,TRBJ2-7,TRBV5-1,.,TRBD2
CASSHSGPYNEQFF,TGTGCCAGCAGCCATAGCGGCCCCTACAATGAGCAGTTCTTC,TRBJ2-1,TRBV5-6,.,.
CASSLAFGGTPPVPSTDTQYF,TGTGCCAGCAGCTTAGCTTTTGGCGGGACCCCCCCTGTTCCTAGCACAGATACGCAGTATTTT,TRBJ2-3,TRBV7-2,.,.
CASSLNKGRYEQYF,TGTGCCAGCAGCTTAAATAAAGGCAGGTACGAGCAGTACTTC,TRBJ2-7,TRBV7-9,.,.
CASSLVQGDTGELFF,TGCGCCAGCAGCTTGGTGCAGGGTGACACCGGGGAGCTGTTTTTT,TRBJ2-2,TRBV5-1,.,.
CASQWTSGKGEQYF,TGTGCCAGCCAGTGGACTAGCGGGAAGGGCGAGCAGTACTTC,TRBJ2-7,TRBV28,.,TRBD2